The clone carrying this T cell receptor (beta chain) is categorized as medium-sized. Its antigen is unidentified. The entry originates in a study of liver allograft versus peripheral blood T cells. Whole-study context: Liver transplant recipients had T cell receptor repertoires compared between transplanted liver and peripheral blood.

One entry per CDR3 protein results from TCRdb running MiXCR on the reads. The repertoire consists of several thousand distinct CDR3 sequences, with over 15% occurring once and the leading ten covering about 8.6%. In germline, CDR1 is GTSNPN, CDR2 SVGIG (reference sequence). The ends were cut back, 4 bases at V and 7 bases at J, with 14 bases in the middle. The CDR3 is 14 residues long. Study-wide results and caveats: Intragraft T cell receptor repertoires of liver allografts were reported to differ from peripheral blood repertoires.

This rearrangement joins TRBV30 to TRBJ1-6; D is unclear. The sequence derives from a human patient who had a liver transplant. A subset of T cells may come from the graft donor. CDR3 in amino acids: CAWTNLKPNSPLHF. CDR3 nucleotide sequence: TGTGCCTGGACCAACCTTAAGCCCAATTCACCCCTCCACTTT.